The rows below give T cell receptor beta chains drawn from one sample of a study of blood T cell repertoires in COVID-19. Profiling relied on immunoSEQ multiplex PCR, and the TCRdb table lists in-frame clones only, not all of them. Of about 320,000 clones listed, roughly 90% are singletons. The sample was PBMCs or T cells enriched from blood (not recorded which). The source is a man aged 55-75 years who had recovered from COVID-19. CDR3s include the opening cysteine and the closing phenylalanine or tryptophan. Fields, in order: clone size, D gene, J gene, V gene, CDR3 protein, CDR3 DNA. A D gene is named only where the DNA matches it firmly. A clone size is listed for some rows: how often the clone was seen (once, few, many), or a class if it is expanded.

NA,TRBD1,TRBJ2-7,TRBV4-2,CASSQGEGQGSYEQYF,TGTGCCAGCAGCCAAGGAGAGGGACAGGGGTCCTACGAGCAGTACTTC
NA,TRBD2,TRBJ2-7,TRBV24-1,CATSGGGERLASYEQYF,TGTGCCACCAGTGGCGGGGGTGAACGATTGGCGTCCTACGAGCAGTACTTC
NA,NA,TRBJ2-3,TRBV24-1,CATRRTVDGTDTQYF,TGTGCCACCCGAAGGACAGTAGATGGCACAGATACGCAGTATTTT
few,TRBD1,TRBJ1-5,TRBV5-1,CASSRRDRANQPQHF,TGCGCCAGCAGCCGACGGGACAGGGCTAATCAGCCCCAGCATTTT
NA,TRBD2,TRBJ2-7,TRBV6-2/TRBV6-3,CASSSPGGVSYEQYF,TGTGCCAGCAGTTCCCCCGGGGGGGTCTCCTACGAGCAGTACTTC
NA,NA,TRBJ1-2,TRBV7-2,CASSPWAGNYGYTF,TGTGCCAGCAGCCCCTGGGCGGGGAACTATGGCTACACCTTC
NA,TRBD2,TRBJ2-2,TRBV4-1,CASSPTTTGTSGAAGELFF,TGCGCCAGCAGCCCCACAACAACCGGGACTAGCGGGGCGGCGGGGGAGCTGTTTTTT
NA,TRBD1,TRBJ1-5,TRBV28,CASSTPGTGGPQHF,TGTGCCAGCAGTACCCCCGGGACAGGGGGGCCCCAGCATTTT
NA,NA,TRBJ1-4,TRBV7-2,CASSLYTTTNEKLFF,TGTGCCAGCAGCTTATACACCACAACTAATGAAAAACTGTTTTTT
once,NA,TRBJ1-4,TRBV2,CASNAAFATNEKLFF,TGTGCCAGCAATGCAGCCTTTGCAACTAATGAAAAACTGTTTTTT
once,NA,TRBJ2-1,TRBV7-2,CASTRDPSYNEQFF,TGTGCCAGCACCCGGGATCCATCCTACAATGAGCAGTTCTTC
few,NA,TRBJ2-7,TRBV7-8,CASSLEGSLELMRSYEQYF,TGTGCCAGCAGCTTAGAGGGGTCCCTTGAACTTATGCGTTCCTACGAGCAGTACTTC
once,NA,TRBJ2-7,TRBV2,CASSESSREQYF,TGTGCCAGCAGTGAATCGTCGAGAGAGCAGTACTTC
NA,NA,TRBJ1-5,TRBV6-1,CASSEAPEGVNQPQHF,TGTGCCAGCAGTGAAGCGCCAGAAGGGGTCAATCAGCCCCAGCATTTT
NA,TRBD1,TRBJ1-4,TRBV28,CASSLWGTEKQEKLFF,TGTGCCAGCAGTTTATGGGGGACAGAGAAACAGGAAAAACTGTTTTTT
NA,NA,TRBJ1-4,TRBV5-1,CASSNEGGTNEKLFF,TGCGCCAGCAGCAACGAGGGCGGAACTAATGAAAAACTGTTTTTT
NA,TRBD1,TRBJ2-7,TRBV6-4,CARGTGRNYEQYF,TGTGCCAGGGGGACAGGAAGGAACTACGAGCAGTACTTC
NA,NA,TRBJ2-1,TRBV4-2,CASSQDYGSSYNEQFF,TGTGCCAGCAGCCAAGATTACGGTAGCTCCTACAATGAGCAGTTCTTC
NA,NA,TRBJ2-1,TRBV15,CATSRALVTYNEQFF,TGTGCCACCAGCAGAGCCCTAGTTACCTACAATGAGCAGTTCTTC
NA,TRBD1,TRBJ2-1,TRBV3-1/TRBV3-2,CASSQRSGTDEQFF,TGTGCCAGCAGCCAACGTTCCGGGACAGATGAGCAGTTCTTC
NA,TRBD2,TRBJ2-7,TRBV7-9,CASSPLAGGTYEQYF,TGTGCCAGCAGCCCGCTAGCGGGAGGAACCTACGAGCAGTACTTC
NA,TRBD1,TRBJ2-7,TRBV5-8,CASSPSGQGAYEQYF,TGTGCCAGCAGCCCATCTGGACAGGGAGCCTACGAGCAGTACTTC
NA,NA,TRBJ1-3,TRBV3-1/TRBV3-2,CASIQEGGGVDSGNTIYF,TGTGCCAGCATCCAAGAAGGGGGGGGAGTCGACTCTGGAAACACCATATATTTT
NA,NA,TRBJ2-1,TRBV12-3/TRBV12-4,CASSRVEQFF,TGTGCCAGCAGTCGTGTTGAGCAGTTCTTC
NA,TRBD1,TRBJ1-5,TRBV28,CASSEWGQGSNQPQHF,TGTGCCAGCAGTGAATGGGGACAGGGGAGCAATCAGCCCCAGCATTTT
NA,NA,TRBJ2-7,TRBV27,CASSSSSLYEQYF,TGTGCCAGCAGTTCGAGTTCTCTCTACGAGCAGTACTTC
NA,TRBD1,TRBJ1-5,TRBV19,CASSIRGTVSYSNQPQHF,TGTGCCAGTAGTATACGGGGGACAGTTTCTTATAGCAATCAGCCCCAGCATTTT
NA,NA,TRBJ2-7,TRBV20-1,CSASGQPAEQYF,TGCAGTGCTAGTGGACAGCCCGCCGAGCAGTACTTC
NA,NA,TRBJ2-3,TRBV29-1,CSVEVGASTDTQYF,TGCAGCGTTGAGGTGGGAGCTAGCACAGATACGCAGTATTTT
NA,TRBD1,TRBJ1-6,TRBV29-1,CSVDWTGRVNSPLHF,TGCAGCGTTGATTGGACAGGGCGGGTTAATTCACCCCTCCACTTT
NA,TRBD2,TRBJ2-5,TRBV10-3,CAISESTAGGPTETQYF,TGTGCCATCAGTGAGTCGACAGCGGGAGGGCCAACGGAGACCCAGTACTTC
NA,NA,TRBJ1-6,TRBV14,CASSQFYQSPLHF,TGTGCCAGCAGCCAATTTTACCAGTCACCCCTCCACTTT
once,NA,TRBJ1-3,TRBV6-2/TRBV6-3,CASSYGLPSGNTIYF,TGTGCCAGCAGCTATGGGCTCCCCTCTGGAAACACCATATATTTT
NA,NA,TRBJ2-5,TRBV7-3,CASSLKSGETQYF,TGTGCCAGCAGCTTAAAGTCCGGAGAGACCCAGTACTTC
NA,NA,TRBJ2-5,TRBV9,CASSVGAINQETQYF,TGTGCCAGCAGCGTGGGGGCGATAAACCAAGAGACCCAGTACTTC
NA,TRBD1,TRBJ1-1,TRBV12-3/TRBV12-4,CASSLDRGRAAFF,TGTGCCAGCAGTTTGGACAGGGGACGTGCAGCTTTCTTT
NA,NA,TRBJ2-7,TRBV5-1,CASSPRGTPRDYEQYF,TGCGCCAGCAGCCCCCGAGGGACTCCGAGGGACTACGAGCAGTACTTC
NA,TRBD1,TRBJ1-5,TRBV7-9,CASSWGQSQPQHF,TGTGCCAGCAGCTGGGGACAGAGCCAGCCCCAGCATTTT
once,TRBD2,TRBJ2-3,TRBV24-1,CATSGTSDLKTSTDTQYF,TGTGCCACCAGTGGGACTAGCGACTTAAAGACTAGCACAGATACGCAGTATTTT
NA,NA,TRBJ1-1,TRBV27,CASSLIGGGNTEAFF,TGTGCCAGCAGTTTAATTGGCGGGGGAAACACTGAAGCTTTCTTT
NA,NA,TRBJ1-2,TRBV28,CASSPNRDGYGYTF,TGTGCCAGCAGCCCCAACAGGGACGGCTATGGCTACACCTTC
NA,NA,TRBJ2-7,TRBV5-6,CASSFNSDEQYF,TGTGCCAGCAGCTTTAACTCGGACGAGCAGTACTTC
NA,TRBD1,TRBJ2-2,TRBV6-5,CASSPPTGRTGELFF,TGTGCCAGCAGTCCCCCGACAGGGCGGACCGGGGAGCTGTTTTTT
NA,TRBD2,TRBJ2-5,TRBV5-1,CASSVNRLAGETQYF,TGCGCCAGCAGCGTAAATCGACTAGCGGGAGAGACCCAGTACTTC
few,TRBD2,TRBJ2-4,TRBV6-2/TRBV6-3,CASSTRLAGFIQYF,TGTGCCAGCAGTACTCGACTAGCGGGATTCATTCAGTACTTC
NA,TRBD2,TRBJ2-3,TRBV3-1/TRBV3-2,CASSGRALDTQYF,TGTGCCAGCAGCGGGAGGGCCCTGGATACGCAGTATTTT
NA,NA,TRBJ2-2,TRBV5-1,CASSSQGTGELFF,TGCGCCAGCAGCTCACAGGGCACCGGGGAGCTGTTTTTT
NA,TRBD1,TRBJ2-1,TRBV3-1/TRBV3-2,CASSLRGQGSINEQFF,TGTGCCAGCAGCCTCCGTGGACAGGGGAGTATCAATGAGCAGTTCTTC
NA,NA,TRBJ2-1,TRBV9,CASRREGGDEQFF,TGTGCCAGCAGGCGGGAAGGGGGCGATGAGCAGTTCTTC
NA,TRBD1,TRBJ2-2,TRBV29-1,CSVLTGKNTGELFF,TGCAGCGTTCTGACAGGGAAGAACACCGGGGAGCTGTTTTTT
NA,NA,TRBJ2-5,TRBV2,CASSLGGLLQETQYF,TGTGCCAGCAGTTTGGGGGGGCTTCTTCAAGAGACCCAGTACTTC